This TCR beta chain stems from a study of T cell clones after liver transplantation. Overall study: Post-transplant blood was tracked for graft-donor-reactive T cell clones identified in a pre-transplant mixed lymphocyte reaction. Subjects received no induction therapy and standard immunosuppression until randomization at 12-24 months post-transplant. Timepoints were pre-transplant, pre-withdrawal, and after withdrawal was completed or failed.

Between the trimmed V and J ends, which lost 6 bases and 1 base, there was a span of 15 bases. The germline gives CDR1 MNHNY, CDR2 SVGAGI (reference sequence). The CDR3 runs 16 residues. The table came from immunoSEQ multiplex PCR; TCRdb's copy has only in-frame clones and leaves some out. The sample gives tens of thousands of clones, 60% to 80% of which show up once; 7.5% to 10% is in the top ten. The chain uses TRBV6-6 and TRBJ2-2; the D gene is possibly TRBD2 (6 bases). Specimen: CD4+ T cells from blood, collected at the 22-month timepoint. The origin of this receptor is a human patient who received a liver transplant. The T cells may come from the graft donor. CDR3: CASRMAGQGNTGELFF. The CDR3, as DNA: TGTGCCAGCAGGATGGCGGGGCAGGGGAACACCGGGGAGCTGTTTTTT.